This TCR beta chain comes out of a study of cytomegalovirus exposure and HLA in healthy donors. Across the study: Drawn from HLA-typed donors, 80 million to 100 million unique TCRs were held in an early data release.

Study-wide findings and caveats: A later analysis linked a missense variant in DCLRE1C to the trimming of TCR beta V and J genes.

The study ran its PCR with 60 Vbeta and 13 Jbeta primers. Sequenced by immunoSEQ multiplex PCR; TCRdb stores in-frame clones only, minus some. Of over 65,000 clones in the sample, 70% to 90% were seen once. Regarding this clone: Its antigen is not known.

V was clipped by 5 bases and J by 5 bases, with 15 bases between them. CDR3 length: 14 residues. Germline V CDR1 and CDR2: SGHTS, YDEGEE. The chain is built from TRBV5-8 and TRBJ2-3, with a possible D match to TRBD1 (5 bases). The clonotype originates from a human donor in good health. Sequences were obtained from PBMCs. The CDR3 spells CASSRTLGEDTQYF. CDR3 coding DNA: TGTGCCAGCAGTCGTACCCTAGGGGAAGATACGCAGTATTTT.